These 8 T cell receptor beta chains were sequenced from one sample in a study of cytomegalovirus exposure and HLA in healthy donors. Sequencing used immunoSEQ multiplex PCR; TCRdb keeps in-frame clones, though not all of them. The sample records roughly 70,000 clones, nearly 96% being singletons. The sample comprised PBMCs. The receptors originated from a woman younger than 30 in good health and CMV-seropositive.

This rearrangement joins TRBV6-4 to TRBJ1-2; a weak D match, TRBD1 (6 bases). V was shortened by 6 bases and J by 4 bases, with 12 bases between the two germline ends. The CDR3 is made up of 13 amino acids. Germline assignment: CDR1 MRHNA and CDR2 SNTAGT. CDR3 in amino acids: CASSRGQTYGYTF. CDR3 bases: TGTGCCAGCAGCCGCGGACAGACCTATGGCTACACCTTC.

This clone was found once. This sequence joins TRBV11-3 and TRBJ2-7; 9 bases are shared with TRBD2. This CDR3 is built from 17 residues. Germline loops: CDR1 SGHNT, CDR2 YENEEA. Losses at the gene ends were 5 bases for V and 0 bases for J; bases not matched to a gene: 11. The CDR3 sequence: CASSHSRLAESSYEQYF. The CDR3 DNA reads as TGTGCCAGCAGCCACAGTCGACTAGCGGAGAGCTCCTACGAGCAGTACTTC.

This chain uses TRBV18 with TRBJ2-3, with 7 bases identical to TRBD1. J was trimmed by 1 base and V by 4 bases; bases with no gene match: 5. CDR3 length: 15 amino acids. Germline CDR1 KGHSH, CDR2 LQKENI. CDR3 protein: CASSQQGRGTDTQYF. In DNA, the CDR3 is TGTGCCAGCTCACAACAGGGGCGAGGCACAGATACGCAGTATTTT.

The V call is TRBV19, the J call TRBJ1-5; D is possibly TRBD1 (5 bases). CDR1 is LNHDA, CDR2 SQIVND, per germline (reference sequence). V lost 6 bases and J 1 base, leaving 7 bases between the germline ends. The CDR3 consists of 13 residues. The CDR3, as DNA: TGTGCCAGTAGGCAGGGAAGCAATCAGCCCCAGCATTTT. Its protein is CASRQGSNQPQHF.

The CDR3 DNA follows: TGTGCCAGCAGCCCCCTGTCGGGGAACACTGAAGCTTTCTTT. It is translated as CASSPLSGNTEAFF. The chain combines TRBV9 with TRBJ1-1; D gene ambiguous. The CDR3 covers 14 residues. Deletions cut 4 bases from V and 1 base from J, with 11 bases between. Germline V lookup: CDR1 SGDLS, CDR2 YYNGEE. Looking up the rest from reference TRBV9 and TRBJ1-1 gives the full variable domain: DSGVTQTPKHLITATGQRVTLRCSPRSGDLSVYWYQQSLDQGLQFLIQYYNGEERAKGNILERFSAQQFPDLHSELNLSSLELGDSALYFCASSPLSGNTEAFFGQGTRLTVV.

The chain couples TRBV11-2 to TRBJ2-7; 13 bases agree with TRBD2. This CDR3 is built from 15 residues. The V and J ends lost 5 bases and 4 bases, in that order; junction bases with no gene match: 5. Germline V gives CDR1 SGHAT, CDR2 FQNNGV. As DNA, the CDR3 is TGTGCCAGCAGCCCTAAACTAGCGGGAGGGTACGAGCAGTACTTC. It codes for CASSPKLAGGYEQYF.

This chain joins TRBV6-4 and TRBJ2-3; maybe TRBD1 (6 bases). The V end was cut by 2 bases, the J end by 7 bases, with 19 bases between. The germline gives CDR1 MRHNA, CDR2 SNTAGT. The CDR3 covers 16 residues. Here the CDR3 reads CASSDRAGTRGYTQYF. The CDR3 coding sequence is TGTGCCAGCAGTGACAGGGCCGGGACAAGGGGCTATACGCAGTATTTT.

This chain uses TRBV6-4 with TRBJ1-2, with a tentative D call TRBD1 (6 bases). This CDR3 has 14 residues. Germline V gene lookup returns CDR1 MRHNA and CDR2 SNTAGT. The germline V and J ends were trimmed by 2 bases and 8 bases, with 15 bases remaining between them. CDR3 DNA sequence: TGTGCCAGCAGTGACGCGAGGTGGGGGCCGGGCTACACCTTC. Protein sequence: CASSDARWGPGYTF.